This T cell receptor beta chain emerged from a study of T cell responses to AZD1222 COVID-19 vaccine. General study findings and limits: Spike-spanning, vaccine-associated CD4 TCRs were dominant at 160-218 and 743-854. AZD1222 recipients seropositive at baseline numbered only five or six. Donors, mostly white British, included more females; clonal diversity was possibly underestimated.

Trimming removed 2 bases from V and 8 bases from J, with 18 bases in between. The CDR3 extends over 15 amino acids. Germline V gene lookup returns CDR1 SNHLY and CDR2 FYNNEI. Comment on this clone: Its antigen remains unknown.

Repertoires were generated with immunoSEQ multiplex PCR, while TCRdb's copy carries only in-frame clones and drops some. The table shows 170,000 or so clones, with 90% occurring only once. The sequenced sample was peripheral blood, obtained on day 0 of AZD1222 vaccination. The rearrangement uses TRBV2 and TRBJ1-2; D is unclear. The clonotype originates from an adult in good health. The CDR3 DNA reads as TGTGCCAGCAGTGAATACCTGGGCTCCGCTGCGGGCTACACCTTC. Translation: CASSEYLGSAAGYTF.